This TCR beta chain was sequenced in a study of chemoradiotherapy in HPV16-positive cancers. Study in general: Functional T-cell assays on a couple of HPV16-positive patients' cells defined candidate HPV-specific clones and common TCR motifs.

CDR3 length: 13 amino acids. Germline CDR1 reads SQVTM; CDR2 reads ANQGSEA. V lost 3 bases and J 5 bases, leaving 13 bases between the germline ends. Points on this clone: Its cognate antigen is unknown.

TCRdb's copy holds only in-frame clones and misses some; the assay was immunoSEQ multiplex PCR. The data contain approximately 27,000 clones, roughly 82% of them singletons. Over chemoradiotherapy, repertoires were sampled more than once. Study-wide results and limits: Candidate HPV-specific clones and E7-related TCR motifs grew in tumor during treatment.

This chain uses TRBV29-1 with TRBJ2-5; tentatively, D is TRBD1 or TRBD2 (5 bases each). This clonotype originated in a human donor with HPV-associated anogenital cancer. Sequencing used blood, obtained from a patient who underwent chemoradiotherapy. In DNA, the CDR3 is TGCAGCGTTGACCGTTTAGGGGAGGAGACCCAGTACTTC. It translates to CSVDRLGEETQYF.